These T cell receptor beta chains were read from a single sample in a study of T cells after yellow fever vaccination. TCRdb itself ran the 5' RACE reads through MiXCR, one entry per CDR3 protein. The data hold hundreds of thousands of distinct CDR3 sequences, with under 20% observed a single time. The sample was PBMCs, taken before the yellow fever booster vaccination. The receptor set was obtained from a man in his late teens or twenties who received the YFV17D yellow fever vaccine. Each CDR3 is given with its conserved first and last residue. Fields, in order: clone size, J gene, V gene, D gene, CDR3 protein, CDR3 DNA. The D gene is left open where the match is weak. Expanded clones get a size class; other rows say once, few or many, or leave the size out.

many,TRBJ2-3,TRBV6-2/TRBV6-3,NA,CASIPPQGTDTGDTQYF,TGTGCCAGCATTCCGCCCCAGGGTACCGACACAGGAGATACGCAGTATTTT
NA,TRBJ2-3,TRBV6-1,NA,CASSGRFGPTDTQYF,TGTGCCAGCAGTGGGCGATTTGGGCCCACAGATACGCAGTATTTT
few,TRBJ2-3,TRBV5-1,NA,CASSLGTFTDTQYF,TGCGCCAGCAGCCTCGGGACCTTCACAGATACGCAGTATTTT
NA,TRBJ2-2,TRBV5-5,NA,CASTERGPTASGELFF,TGTGCCAGCACCGAACGGGGGCCGACGGCTTCCGGGGAGCTGTTTTTT
NA,TRBJ2-3,TRBV7-3,TRBD2,CASSSRASGSRDTQYF,TGTGCCAGCAGCTCTAGGGCTAGCGGGTCTCGAGATACGCAGTATTTT
few,TRBJ2-1,TRBV27,TRBD2,CASSFLAGRSQFF,TGTGCCAGCAGTTTCTTAGCGGGCCGAAGTCAGTTCTTC
NA,TRBJ1-2,TRBV7-2,TRBD1,CASSGPGQGYYGYTF,TGTGCCAGCAGTGGGCCGGGACAGGGGTACTATGGCTACACCTTC
many,TRBJ2-5,TRBV9,TRBD2,CASSPRSSSGGAETQYF,TGTGCCAGCAGCCCCCGCTCCTCCAGCGGGGGCGCCGAGACCCAGTACTTC
NA,TRBJ1-2,TRBV28,NA,CASSLGGTSYTF,TGTGCCAGCAGTCTAGGGGGTACAAGTTACACCTTC
NA,TRBJ2-1,TRBV9,TRBD2,CASSGWGLGGNEQFF,TGTGCCAGCAGCGGCTGGGGACTAGGAGGCAATGAGCAGTTCTTC
NA,TRBJ1-5,TRBV12-3/TRBV12-4,NA,CASSTERGGAFSNQPQHF,TGTGCCAGCAGCACAGAGCGAGGGGGGGCCTTTAGCAATCAGCCCCAGCATTTT
NA,TRBJ1-1,TRBV20-1,TRBD1,CSARTGGSRNTEAFF,TGCAGTGCTAGAACAGGGGGCAGTAGGAACACTGAAGCTTTCTTT
NA,TRBJ1-2,TRBV20-1,NA,CSAREWQGVGYTF,TGCAGTGCTAGAGAGTGGCAGGGCGTTGGCTACACCTTC
NA,TRBJ2-7,TRBV9,NA,CASSKRDTEQYF,TGTGCCAGCAGCAAGAGGGACACCGAGCAGTACTTC
many,TRBJ1-2,TRBV7-9,NA,CASSRGPHYGYTF,TGTGCCAGCAGCCGCGGGCCCCACTATGGCTACACCTTC
many,TRBJ2-5,TRBV5-1,TRBD2,CASSPSGGIDYF,TGCGCCAGCAGCCCGAGCGGGGGGATCGATTACTTC
few,TRBJ2-1,TRBV7-6,NA,CASSPPRGDLFRNEQFF,TGTGCCAGCAGCCCACCGCGAGGGGACTTATTTAGGAATGAGCAGTTCTTC